One and the same sample provided the 10 T cell receptor beta chains below, sequenced in a study of blood T cell repertoires in COVID-19. Some clones are missing from TCRdb's copy, which holds only in-frame ones; the method was immunoSEQ multiplex PCR. The sample lists about 46,000 clones, approximately 85% occurring once. Sequencing was done on a sample of peripheral blood. These receptors were taken from a woman older than 75 with COVID-19, enrolled during active disease.

The chain links TRBV5-1 to TRBJ1-2; D unresolved. The CDR3 extends over 14 amino acids. V lost 2 bases to trimming and J lost 7 bases, with 15 bases between them. Germline V gene data show CDR1 as SGHRS and CDR2 as YFSETQ. CDR3 region: CASSFSRPESGYTF. In DNA form, the CDR3 reads TGCGCCAGCAGCTTTTCCAGGCCAGAGTCTGGCTACACCTTC.

The chain is built from TRBV2 and TRBJ2-1; 10 bases are a match to TRBD2. After removal of 7 bases from V and 9 bases from J, the junction contained 6 bases not matched to a gene. Germline V gene data show CDR1 as SNHLY and CDR2 as FYNNEI. The CDR3 length is 13 residues. CDR3 nucleotides: TGTGCCAGCATCCAAAGCGGGAGGGGTGAGCAGTTCTTC. This sequence encodes CASIQSGRGEQFF. Variable domain in full (rest from reference TRBV2 and TRBJ2-1): EPEVTQTPSHQVTQMGQEVILRCVPISNHLYFYWYRQILGQKVEFLVSFYNNEISEKSEIFDDQFSVERPDGSNFTLKIRSTKLEDSAMYFCASIQSGRGEQFFGPGTRLTVL.

The chain links TRBV18 to TRBJ1-4; D gene unclear. Germline V gives CDR1 KGHSH, CDR2 LQKENI. Trimming pared 3 bases from V and 8 bases from J, leaving 13 bases between. CDR3 size: 14 residues. The CDR3 region has the DNA TGTGCCAGCTCACCCGAAGGAATGAGGGAAAAACTGTTTTTT. Translating gives CASSPEGMREKLFF. Looking up the rest from reference TRBV18 and TRBJ1-4 gives the full variable domain: NAGVMQNPRHLVRRRGQEARLRCSPMKGHSHVYWYRQLPEEGLKFMVYLQKENIIDESGMPKERFSAEFPKEGPSILRIQQVVRGDSAAYFCASSPEGMREKLFFGSGTQLSVL.

The rearrangement links TRBV27 to TRBJ2-3; 9 positions match TRBD2. The germline CDR1 and CDR2 sequences are MNHEY and SMNVEV (reference sequence). This CDR3 region has 16 residues. The junction had 12 bases not matched to a gene; V was cut back by 7 bases and J by 4 bases. Here the CDR3 DNA reads TGTGCCAGCACCCTTCTGAGGGCGGGAGGGCCAGATACGCAGTATTTT. Its protein is CASTLLRAGGPDTQYF.

In its sample, this clone was seen once. The gene calls are TRBV28 and TRBJ1-4; a weak D match, TRBD1 (5 bases). Trimming removed 5 bases at V and 13 bases at J, with 20 bases between. Germline assignment: CDR1 MDHEN and CDR2 SYDVKM. This CDR3 is built from 14 residues. In nucleotides, the CDR3 is TGTGCCAGCAGTCCTGACAGCAACAAGTGGGGACTGTTTTTT. Encoded protein: CASSPDSNKWGLFF.

This rearrangement joins TRBV5-1 to TRBJ2-7; TRBD2 is a possible D gene (5 bases). The CDR3 contains 12 residues. V dropped 6 bases and J dropped 7 bases, with 14 bases sitting between them. The germline CDR1 and CDR2 sequences are SGHRS and YFSETQ. The CDR3 coding sequence is TGCGCCAGCAAGTTCGAGGGATCGGAGCAGTACTTC. It translates to CASKFEGSEQYF.

The rearrangement joins TRBV5-1 to TRBJ2-7; D possibly corresponds to TRBD1 (5 bases). Germline CDR1 and CDR2: SGHRS and YFSETQ. Trimming stripped 2 bases from V and 0 bases from J, with 15 bases between. This CDR3 is built from 16 residues. The CDR3 sequence is CASSLGAGKSSYEQYF. The CDR3 bases are TGCGCCAGCAGCTTAGGTGCAGGGAAGAGCTCCTACGAGCAGTACTTC.

The chain combines TRBV14 with TRBJ2-2; no reliable D call. Trimming took off 4 bases at V and 4 bases at J, with 16 bases between the two ends. The CDR3 is made up of 16 amino acids. Germline V gene data show CDR1 as SGHDN and CDR2 as FVKESK. The CDR3 loop is CASSLPQETSTGELFF. Written as DNA, the CDR3 is TGTGCCAGCAGCCTCCCCCAGGAAACGAGCACCGGGGAGCTGTTTTTT.

The gene calls are TRBV25-1 and TRBJ2-1, with D perhaps matching TRBD1 (6 bases). The CDR3 has 16 residues. The germline V and J ends were trimmed by 2 bases and 8 bases, with 19 bases remaining between them. Germline V gene data show CDR1 as MGHDK and CDR2 as SYGVNS. The CDR3, as DNA: TGTGCCAGCAGTGAAATCTCTTGGGGGCAAAGGGATGAGCAGTTCTTC. It is translated as CASSEISWGQRDEQFF.

The chain has TRBV23-1 and TRBJ1-5, with a weak D call TRBD1 (5 bases). TRBV23-1 is classed as an ORF, of uncertain function. V shed 3 bases and J shed 6 bases, with 12 bases lying between them. The CDR3 totals 14 residues. The CDR3 nucleotides are TGCGCCAGCAGTCAGGGACCGGGAGGTCAGCCCCAGCATTTT. Residues: CASSQGPGGQPQHF.